The clone carrying this TCR beta chain showed up just once. Its matching antigen is unknown. Between the trimmed V and J ends, which lost 0 bases and 0 bases, there was a span of 15 bases. The CDR3 runs 18 residues. The study ran its PCR with 60 Vbeta and 13 Jbeta primers. Assay: immunoSEQ multiplex PCR; the TCRdb copy retains only in-frame clones and omits some. The table lists roughly 63,000 clones, roughly 80% of them singletons. The record originates from a study of cytomegalovirus exposure and HLA in healthy donors. Across the whole study: From about 180 million T cells, an earlier analysis saw approximately 110 million unique TCR beta sequences. Clustering assigned 81% of the approximately 430 genotyped donors to the Caucasian-associated ancestry cluster.

Regarding the study as a whole: Later work found that TCR association rates differed between HLA loci; DRB1 had the most and HLA-C the fewest. Cytomegalovirus-associated TCR beta chains were listed, numbering around 150.

The chain uses TRBV23-1 and TRBJ2-4; D uncertain. TRBV23-1 is an open reading frame, and its role is uncertain. The sequenced sample consisted of PBMCs. The TCR originated in a woman aged 40 to 50 in good health and CMV-seropositive. The CDR3 DNA sequence: TGCGCCAGCAGTCAATCGTTGGAGCGACCCCTAGCCAAAAACATTCAGTACTTC. This encodes CASSQSLERPLAKNIQYF.